This T cell receptor beta chain was sequenced in a study of shared clonotypes between healthy human individuals. Germline assignment: CDR1 SGDLS and CDR2 YYNGEE. The CDR3 has 15 amino acids. With 4 bases removed from V and 1 base from J, the gap between germline ends came to 14 bases. Sequenced by immunoSEQ multiplex PCR; TCRdb stores in-frame clones only, minus some. The sample lists about 1,900,000 clones; about 95% were seen once. The naive CD8 subset, CD45RO-negative cells positively selected for CCR7, excluded terminally differentiated effector memory CD45RA+ cells. The chain carries TRBV9 and TRBJ2-5; D not certain. The clonotype comes from a man younger than 35 in good health. The source material was naive CD8+ T cells sorted from blood. Here the CDR3 DNA reads TGTGCCAGCAGCCCAGTGTGGCGCGGCCAAGAGACCCAGTACTTC. It translates to CASSPVWRGQETQYF. Drawing the rest from reference TRBV9 and TRBJ2-5, the complete variable domain is DSGVTQTPKHLITATGQRVTLRCSPRSGDLSVYWYQQSLDQGLQFLIQYYNGEERAKGNILERFSAQQFPDLHSELNLSSLELGDSALYFCASSPVWRGQETQYFGPGTRLLVL.